The 27 T cell receptor beta chains below all came from one sample that was sequenced in a study of shared clonotypes between healthy human individuals (dated by TCRdb to about 2020). The method behind the library was the immunoSEQ multiplex PCR assay. TCRdb's version of the immuneACCESS table is confined to in-frame rearrangements and falls short of the full clone set. An unresolved V gene accounts for under half of the shortfall where checked; the remainder is of unknown origin. This sample lists about 600,000 clones; around 97% were detected once. The top ten constitute around 0.057% of the sample. The sample taken for sequencing was naive CD4+ T cells sorted from blood. The intended sense of this specimen's cell subset or site label: CD45RA+ positively selected. The receptors originated from a woman aged 25-40 years in good health.

The rearrangement joins TRBV5-1 to TRBJ1-5; 10 nucleotides match TRBD1. Germline assignment: CDR1 SGHRS and CDR2 YFSETQ. The CDR3 consists of 15 residues. With V trimmed by 3 bases and J by 6 bases, 6 bases remained unmatched. DNA of the CDR3: TGCGCCAGCAGCTCCGGGACAGGGGAGGGTCAGCCCCAGCATTTT. Amino acids: CASSSGTGEGQPQHF.

J is TRBJ2-1 and V is TRBV4-1; D unresolved. Germline V lookup: CDR1 MGHRA, CDR2 YSYEKL. Deletions cut 0 bases from V and 12 bases from J, with 12 bases between. This CDR3 region has 13 residues. Written as DNA, the CDR3 is TGCGCCAGCAGCCAAGATAGGCCGGAGAGGCAGTTCTTC. Translated: CASSQDRPERQFF.

The V call is TRBV18, the J call TRBJ1-5, with D possibly TRBD1 on 6 matching bases. The CDR3 totals 15 residues. Germline CDR1 reads KGHSH; CDR2 reads LQKENI. V was clipped by 5 bases and J by 5 bases, with 16 bases between them. The CDR3 sequence is CASSVTGLSYQPQHF. The CDR3 DNA reads as TGTGCCAGCTCAGTCACAGGGCTGAGTTATCAGCCCCAGCATTTT.

This clone occurred once. The gene calls are TRBV18 and TRBJ1-3, with D perhaps TRBD1 (5 bases). CDR3 size: 13 residues. The germline CDR1 and CDR2 sequences are KGHSH and LQKENI. V was cut by 2 bases and J by 14 bases, with 16 bases left in between. The DNA of the CDR3 is TGTGCCAGCTCACCAGGGGCGAATAGGTATCTATATTTT. It codes for CASSPGANRYLYF.

A remark on this clone: Other DNA sequences in the same sample also yield this CDR3. The chain couples TRBV30 to TRBJ1-3; D is undetermined. The germline V gene has CDR1 GTSNPN and CDR2 SVGIG (reference sequence). The CDR3 is 11 residues long. V was cut by 2 bases and J by 4 bases, with 3 bases left in between. Written as DNA, the CDR3 is TGTGCCTGGAGTACGGGAAACACCATATATTTT. It is translated as CAWSTGNTIYF.

The rearrangement joins TRBV28 to TRBJ2-2; 12 bases are shared with TRBD2. CDR3 length: 16 residues. Germline V CDR1 and CDR2: MDHEN, SYDVKM. Trimming cost V 5 bases and J 6 bases; bases outside gene matches: 7. The CDR3 DNA follows: TGTGCCAGCAGTCCAACTAGCGGGAGGAAGTCCGGGGAGCTGTTTTTT. It is translated as CASSPTSGRKSGELFF.

This chain joins TRBV28 and TRBJ1-4; no firm D call. The germline V and J ends were trimmed by 7 bases and 8 bases, with 8 bases remaining between them. Looked up from germline, CDR1 is MDHEN and CDR2 is SYDVKM. This CDR3 is built from 11 residues. The CDR3 bases are TGTGCCAGCACAACCGGAGAAAAACTGTTTTTT. It codes for CASTTGEKLFF.

This chain connects TRBV7-9 to TRBJ2-7, with D perhaps being TRBD1 or TRBD2 (7 bases each). The CDR3 totals 14 residues. Per the germline V gene, CDR1 is SEHNR and CDR2 is FQNEAQ (reference sequence). V was cut by 5 bases and J by 3 bases, with 14 bases left in between. The CDR3, as DNA: TGTGCCAGCAGCCAAGCGGGACAGCGCTACGAGCAGTACTTC. Amino acid sequence: CASSQAGQRYEQYF.

The V and J genes are TRBV28 and TRBJ1-3; D unresolved. V shed 4 bases and J shed 0 bases, with 10 bases lying between them. There are 15 residues in the CDR3. Germline CDR1 and CDR2: MDHEN and SYDVKM. The CDR3: CASSSGTHSGNTIYF. CDR3 nucleotides: TGTGCCAGCAGTTCCGGCACCCACTCTGGAAACACCATATATTTT.

The J gene is TRBJ1-1, the V gene TRBV4-3; D uncertain. CDR1 and CDR2 (germline): LGHNA, YSLEER. The V gene lost 3 bases and the J gene lost 0 bases, with 5 bases spanning the gap. The CDR3 runs 13 residues. CDR3 nucleotide sequence: TGCGCCAGCAGCCATCTAATGAACACTGAAGCTTTCTTT. Its protein product is CASSHLMNTEAFF.

The genes are TRBV9 and TRBJ2-1, with TRBD2 identical over 8 bases. The CDR3 is 15 residues long. The germline CDR1 and CDR2 sequences are SGDLS and YYNGEE. The junction had 12 bases not matched to a gene; V was cut back by 3 bases and J by 10 bases. The DNA of the CDR3 is TGTGCCAGCAGCGCCGGGGGGGCGGGAGGCGAAGAGCAGTTCTTC. This gives the protein CASSAGGAGGEEQFF. The full variable domain, its missing parts supplied by reference TRBV9 and TRBJ2-1, is DSGVTQTPKHLITATGQRVTLRCSPRSGDLSVYWYQQSLDQGLQFLIQYYNGEERAKGNILERFSAQQFPDLHSELNLSSLELGDSALYFCASSAGGAGGEEQFFGPGTRLTVL.

The rearrangement joins TRBV7-6 to TRBJ2-1, with 7 nucleotides matching TRBD2. This CDR3 comprises 15 residues. Germline V gene data show CDR1 as SGHVS and CDR2 as FNYEAQ. V lost 0 bases and J lost 10; bases outside the gene matches: 9. The CDR3 coding sequence is TGTGCCAGCAGCTTAGCTAGCGGGCCCCAGGACGAGCAGTTCTTC. It encodes CASSLASGPQDEQFF.

The chain uses TRBV2 and TRBJ1-5; D gene uncertain. The CDR3 consists of 12 residues. The germline CDR1 and CDR2 sequences are SNHLY and FYNNEI. Trimming cost V 5 bases and J 6 bases, with 8 bases left between them. The CDR3 reads CASSPEGQPQHF. In DNA, the CDR3 is TGTGCCAGCAGTCCTGAAGGTCAGCCCCAGCATTTT.

V is TRBV6-1 and J is TRBJ2-1, with a weak D call TRBD1 (5 bases). The CDR3 has 15 residues. Looked up from germline, CDR1 is MNHNS and CDR2 is SASEGT. The germline V and J ends were trimmed by 4 bases and 3 bases, with 13 bases remaining between them. CDR3 nucleotides: TGTGCCAGCAGTGGGACACGACCCTACTACAATGAGCAGTTCTTC. It yields the protein CASSGTRPYYNEQFF.

The chain combines TRBV7-8 with TRBJ2-1, with 13 nucleotides matching TRBD2. Per the germline V gene, CDR1 is SGHVS and CDR2 is FQNEAQ. This CDR3 contains 17 residues. With V trimmed by 5 bases and J by 5 bases, 9 bases remained unmatched. CDR3 sequence (DNA): TGTGCCAGCAGCCCCCGGACTAGCGGGAGCCGTAACAATGAGCAGTTCTTC. Amino acids: CASSPRTSGSRNNEQFF.

The chain couples TRBV5-1 to TRBJ2-2; TRBD2 matches at 13 bases. CDR1 and CDR2 (germline): SGHRS, YFSETQ. The CDR3 has 17 residues. Unmatched junction bases numbered 4, after V lost 0 bases and J lost 5 bases. CDR3 in DNA: TGCGCCAGCAGCTTGGTAGGACTAGCGGGAGTTACCGGGGAGCTGTTTTTT. Translated, it gives CASSLVGLAGVTGELFF.

The chain employs TRBV4-1 and TRBJ1-2, with D possibly being TRBD1 (6 bases). Germline V gene lookup returns CDR1 MGHRA and CDR2 YSYEKL. Trimming stripped 4 bases from V and 5 bases from J, with 17 bases between. The CDR3 length is 15 residues. The chain's CDR3 is CASSPQPDTGYGYTF. The CDR3 bases are TGCGCCAGCAGCCCCCAGCCCGATACAGGGTATGGCTACACCTTC.

This clone was picked up one time. This chain links TRBV5-1 with TRBJ2-1; 9 bases are shared with TRBD1. The V gene end was trimmed by 0 bases and the J gene end by 2 bases; junction bases not matched to a gene: 3. Germline CDR1 reads SGHRS; CDR2 reads YFSETQ. The length of the CDR3 is 16 residues. The CDR3 region is CASSLGDRDTYNEQFF. The CDR3 nucleotides read TGCGCCAGCAGCTTGGGGGACAGGGACACCTACAATGAGCAGTTCTTC.

This chain links TRBV30 with TRBJ1-4; D unresolved. The CDR3 has 13 amino acids. Germline lookup yields CDR1 GTSNPN and CDR2 SVGIG (reference sequence). The ends were cut back, 2 bases at V and 7 bases at J, with 11 bases in the middle. The CDR3 is CAWSQIDAEKLFF. The CDR3 coding sequence is TGTGCCTGGAGTCAGATCGATGCTGAAAAACTGTTTTTT.

The chain is built from TRBV7-9 and TRBJ2-3; D is perhaps TRBD2 (6 bases). Germline V CDR1 and CDR2: SEHNR, FQNEAQ (reference sequence). V was cut by 4 bases and J by 1 base, with 15 bases left in between. The length of the CDR3 is 16 residues. The CDR3 reads CASSSRGSHGTDTQYF. The CDR3 DNA reads TGTGCCAGCAGCTCCCGGGGGAGCCACGGCACAGATACGCAGTATTTT.

The V gene is TRBV19, the J gene TRBJ1-5, with D tentatively TRBD1 (6 bases). Trimming shortened V by 1 base and J by 4 bases, and 14 bases separated the two germline ends. The length of the CDR3 is 16 residues. Per germline, CDR1 LNHDA and CDR2 SQIVND (reference sequence). CDR3: CASSIGGGLGNQPQHF. The CDR3 nucleotides read TGTGCCAGTAGTATAGGGGGGGGCTTGGGAAATCAGCCCCAGCATTTT.

V and J are TRBV4-2 and TRBJ2-5, with D possibly TRBD2 on 6 matching bases. V lost 4 bases to trimming and J lost 7 bases, with 22 bases between them. The CDR3 covers 16 residues. Per germline, CDR1 LGHNA and CDR2 YNFKEQ. CDR3 in amino acids: CASSPRRGGLAGTQYF. CDR3 sequence (DNA): TGTGCCAGCAGCCCGCGGCGGGGCGGGTTGGCGGGGACCCAGTACTTC.

The V gene is TRBV27, the J gene TRBJ1-4; D not certain. Germline V gene lookup returns CDR1 MNHEY and CDR2 SMNVEV (reference sequence). The V end lost 3 bases, the J end lost 2 bases, and 7 bases lay between the germline ends. This CDR3 region has 14 residues. The CDR3 region is CASSLEGTNEKLFF. The CDR3 nucleotides are TGTGCCAGCAGTTTGGAGGGTACTAATGAAAAACTGTTTTTT.

This chain joins TRBV28 and TRBJ1-1, with D perhaps matching TRBD1 (5 bases). The CDR3 runs 14 residues. Trimming pared 4 bases from V and 7 bases from J, leaving 16 bases between. From germline, CDR1 is MDHEN and CDR2 SYDVKM. CDR3 DNA: TGTGCCAGCAGTTCCGGGGGACCTTGGTTTGAAGCTTTCTTT. It translates to CASSSGGPWFEAFF. The entire variable domain, with the rest obtained from reference TRBV28 and TRBJ1-1, is as follows: DVKVTQSSRYLVKRTGEKVFLECVQDMDHENMFWYRQDPGLGLRLIYFSYDVKMKEKGDIPEGYSVSREKKERFSLILESASTNQTSMYLCASSSGGPWFEAFFGQGTRLTVV.

The gene calls are TRBV10-3 and TRBJ2-7; no reliable D call. Germline-derived CDR1 and CDR2 are ENHRY and SYGVKD. The ends were cut back, 10 bases at V and 1 base at J, with 8 bases in the middle. There are 11 residues in the CDR3. The CDR3 protein is CASGLSYEQYF. The CDR3 coding sequence is TGTGCCAGTGGATTATCCTACGAGCAGTACTTC.

V usage is TRBV7-9 and J usage is TRBJ2-7; weak D call: TRBD2 (6 bases). The germline V gene encodes CDR1 SEHNR and CDR2 FQNEAQ (reference sequence). Trimming cost V 10 bases and J 1 base, with 11 bases left between them. CDR3 length: 12 residues. CDR3 in amino acids: CATSAGSYEQYF. The CDR3 nucleotides read TGTGCCACCTCAGCGGGTTCCTACGAGCAGTACTTC.

V usage is TRBV6-5 and J usage is TRBJ2-7; 7 nucleotides line up with TRBD1. Losses at the gene ends were 6 bases for V and 2 bases for J; bases not matched to a gene: 7. CDR3 length equals 14 residues. Per germline, CDR1 MNHEY and CDR2 SVGAGI. The CDR3 sequence: CASRGGQDTYEQYF. In DNA form, the CDR3 reads TGTGCCAGCAGGGGCGGACAGGACACCTACGAGCAGTACTTC.